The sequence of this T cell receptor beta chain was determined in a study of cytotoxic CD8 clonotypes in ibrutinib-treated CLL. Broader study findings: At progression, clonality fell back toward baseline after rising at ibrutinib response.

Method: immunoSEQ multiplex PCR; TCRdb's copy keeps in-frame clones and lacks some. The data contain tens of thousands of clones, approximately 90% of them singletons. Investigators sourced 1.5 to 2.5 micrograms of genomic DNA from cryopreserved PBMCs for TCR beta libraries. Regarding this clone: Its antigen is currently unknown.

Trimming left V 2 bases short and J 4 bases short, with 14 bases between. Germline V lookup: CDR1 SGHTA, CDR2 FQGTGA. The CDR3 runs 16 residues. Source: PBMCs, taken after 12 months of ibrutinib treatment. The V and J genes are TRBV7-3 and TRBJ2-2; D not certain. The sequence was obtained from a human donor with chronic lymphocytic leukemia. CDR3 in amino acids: CASSLVPRTPTGELFF. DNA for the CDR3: TGTGCCAGCAGCTTAGTACCACGAACCCCCACCGGGGAGCTGTTTTTT.